Shown below are 7 T cell receptor beta chains from a single sample sequenced in a study of CD8+ T cells in alopecia areata. cDNA serving as the sequencing template came from extracted, reverse transcribed RNA. Some clones are missing from TCRdb's copy, which holds only in-frame ones; the method was immunoSEQ multiplex PCR. The sample holds 120,000 or so clones, approximately 58% seen once. The starting material was CD4+ T cells sorted from blood, obtained at week 0. These receptor sequences come from a human donor with alopecia areata.

This clone appeared a few times. This chain uses TRBV14 with TRBJ1-5, with unresolved D. Germline assignment: CDR1 SGHDN and CDR2 FVKESK. The CDR3 has 12 amino acids. V was cut by 3 bases and J by 4 bases, with 4 bases left in between. The CDR3 loop is CASSQGNQPQHF. The CDR3 coding sequence is TGTGCCAGCAGCCAGGGGAATCAGCCCCAGCATTTT.

The CDR3, as DNA: TGCAGCGTTGAATTCGGGACAGGACCCTACGAGCAGTACTTC. Translated, it gives CSVEFGTGPYEQYF. The chain joins TRBV29-1 to TRBJ2-7; TRBD1 agrees at 8 bases. This CDR3 spans 14 amino acids. J gave up 2 bases and V 2 bases, and 5 bases lay outside the gene matches. Germline V gives CDR1 SQVTM, CDR2 ANQGSEA.

V is TRBV5-1 and J is TRBJ2-2; D assignment may be TRBD1 or TRBD2 (5 bases each). Looked up from germline, CDR1 is SGHRS and CDR2 is YFSETQ. The CDR3 runs to 13 residues. The germline V and J ends were trimmed by 4 bases and 7 bases, with 11 bases remaining between them. The CDR3 region is CASSLERGGELFF. The CDR3 DNA follows: TGCGCCAGCAGCCTGGAGAGGGGCGGGGAGCTGTTTTTT.

The chain couples TRBV15 to TRBJ1-1; TRBD1 is a possible D gene (6 bases). Germline V gene data show CDR1 as LNHNV and CDR2 as YYDKDF (reference sequence). The V gene lost 5 bases and the J gene lost 0 bases, with 13 bases spanning the gap. The CDR3 is made up of 15 amino acids. CDR3 in amino acids: CATSRPGQMNTEAFF. The DNA for the CDR3 is TGTGCCACCAGCCGGCCGGGACAAATGAACACTGAAGCTTTCTTT.

This chain joins TRBV9 and TRBJ1-1; D call uncertain. The V end lost 0 bases, the J end lost 5 bases, and 8 bases lay between the germline ends. Germline V gene lookup returns CDR1 SGDLS and CDR2 YYNGEE. The CDR3 spans 13 residues. CDR3 loop: CASSVEWQTEAFF. The CDR3 nucleotides are TGTGCCAGCAGCGTAGAGTGGCAAACTGAAGCTTTCTTT.

This sequence joins TRBV7-2 and TRBJ1-3, with D perhaps matching TRBD1 (6 bases). Germline-derived CDR1 and CDR2 are SGHTA and FQGNSA. V lost 2 bases to trimming and J lost 0 bases, with 20 bases between them. The CDR3 runs to 19 residues. In nucleotides, the CDR3 is TGTGCCAGCAGCTTAACAGCAACAGGGCCACTATCCTCTGGAAACACCATATATTTT. Translated: CASSLTATGPLSSGNTIYF.

The gene calls are TRBV10-3 and TRBJ2-7; weak D call: TRBD2 (6 bases). Trimming cost V 4 bases and J 0 bases, with 7 bases left between them. This CDR3 has 13 amino acids. Germline values: CDR1 ENHRY, CDR2 SYGVKD. Here the CDR3 reads CAISAGSSYEQYF. As DNA, the CDR3 is TGTGCCATCAGTGCCGGGAGCTCCTACGAGCAGTACTTC.